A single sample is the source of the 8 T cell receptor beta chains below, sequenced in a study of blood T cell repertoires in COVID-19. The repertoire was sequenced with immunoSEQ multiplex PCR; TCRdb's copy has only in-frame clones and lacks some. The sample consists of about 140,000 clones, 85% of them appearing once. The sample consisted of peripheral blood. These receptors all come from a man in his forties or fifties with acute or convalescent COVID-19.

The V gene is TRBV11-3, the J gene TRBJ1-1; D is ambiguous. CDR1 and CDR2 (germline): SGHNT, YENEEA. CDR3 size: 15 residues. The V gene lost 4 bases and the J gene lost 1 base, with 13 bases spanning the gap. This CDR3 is CASSSRRRENTEAFF. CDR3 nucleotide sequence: TGTGCCAGCAGCTCTCGGCGGCGAGAGAACACTGAAGCTTTCTTT.

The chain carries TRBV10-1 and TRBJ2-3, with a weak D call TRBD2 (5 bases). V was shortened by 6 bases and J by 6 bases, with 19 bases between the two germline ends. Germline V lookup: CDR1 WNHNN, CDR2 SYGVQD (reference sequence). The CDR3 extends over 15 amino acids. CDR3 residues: CASSAGGPPRDTQYF. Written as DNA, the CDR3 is TGCGCCAGCAGCGCGGGCGGACCACCCCGTGATACGCAGTATTTT.

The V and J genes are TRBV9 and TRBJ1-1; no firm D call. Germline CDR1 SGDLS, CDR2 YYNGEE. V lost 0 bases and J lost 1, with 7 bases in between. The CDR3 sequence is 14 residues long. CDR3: CASSVGAGNTEAFF. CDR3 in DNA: TGTGCCAGCAGCGTAGGTGCCGGGAACACTGAAGCTTTCTTT.

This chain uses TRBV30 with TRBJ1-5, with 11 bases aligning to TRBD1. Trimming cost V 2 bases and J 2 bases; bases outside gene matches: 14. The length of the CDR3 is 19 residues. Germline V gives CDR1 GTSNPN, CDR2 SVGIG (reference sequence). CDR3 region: CAWSISGTGGLLGNQPQHF. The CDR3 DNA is TGTGCCTGGAGTATCTCCGGGACAGGGGGGTTGCTGGGCAATCAGCCCCAGCATTTT.

CDR3 sequence (DNA): TGTGCCAGCACCAATTATAAGGGGCTCAAGAGCAATCAGCCCCAGCATTTT. Translating it yields CASTNYKGLKSNQPQHF. The J gene is TRBJ1-5, the V gene TRBV7-8; tentatively, D is TRBD1 (5 bases). V dropped 7 bases and J dropped 1 base, with 20 bases sitting between them. This CDR3 region has 17 residues. Germline assignment: CDR1 SGHVS and CDR2 FQNEAQ.

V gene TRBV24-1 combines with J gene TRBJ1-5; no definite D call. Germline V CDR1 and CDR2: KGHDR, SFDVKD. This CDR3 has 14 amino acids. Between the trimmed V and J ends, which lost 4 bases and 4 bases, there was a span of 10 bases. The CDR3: CATSESAVNQPQHF. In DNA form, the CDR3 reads TGTGCCACCAGTGAATCTGCGGTAAATCAGCCCCAGCATTTT.

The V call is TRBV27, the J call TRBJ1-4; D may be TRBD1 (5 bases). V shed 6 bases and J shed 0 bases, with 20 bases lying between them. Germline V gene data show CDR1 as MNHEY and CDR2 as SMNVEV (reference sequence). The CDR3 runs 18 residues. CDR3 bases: TGTGCCAGCAGCCCTACCCCCGGCGGGGCTACAACTAATGAAAAACTGTTTTTT. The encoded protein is CASSPTPGGATTNEKLFF.

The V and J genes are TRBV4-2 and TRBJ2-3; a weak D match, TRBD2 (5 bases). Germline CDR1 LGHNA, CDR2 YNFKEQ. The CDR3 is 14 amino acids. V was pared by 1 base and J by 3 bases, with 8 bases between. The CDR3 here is CASSQGTPTDTQYF. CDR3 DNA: TGTGCCAGCAGCCAAGGGACTCCAACAGATACGCAGTATTTT.